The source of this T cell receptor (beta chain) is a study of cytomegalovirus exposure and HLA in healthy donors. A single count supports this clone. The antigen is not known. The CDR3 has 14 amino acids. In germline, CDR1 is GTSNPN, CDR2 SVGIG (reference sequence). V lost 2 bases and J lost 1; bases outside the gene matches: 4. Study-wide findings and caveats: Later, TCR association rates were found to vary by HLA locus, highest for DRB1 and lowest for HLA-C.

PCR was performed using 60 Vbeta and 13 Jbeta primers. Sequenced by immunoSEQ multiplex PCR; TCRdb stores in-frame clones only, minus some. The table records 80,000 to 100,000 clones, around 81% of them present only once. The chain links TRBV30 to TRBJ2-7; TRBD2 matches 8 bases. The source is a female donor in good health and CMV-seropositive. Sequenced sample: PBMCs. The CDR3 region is CAWSWSGRSYEQYF. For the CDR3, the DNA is TGTGCCTGGAGTTGGAGCGGGAGATCCTACGAGCAGTACTTC.